This TCR beta chain derives from a study of CD8+ T cells in alopecia areata. Study background: Severity among treated patients was scored by the percentage of scalp area affected. Study-level results: Many of the expanded lesional clones endured in scalp and blood while on tofacitinib. Relative to normal scalp, lesional scalp, especially alopecia totalis/universalis, showed higher clonality.

Treatment: oral pan-JAK inhibitor, 5-10 mg twice daily. In the case of this clone: Its antigen is not identified.

RNA, once extracted, was reverse transcribed into cDNA for use as the sequencing template. Libraries were prepared by immunoSEQ multiplex PCR; TCRdb keeps only in-frame clonotypes and omits some of them. The table records hundreds of thousands of clones, approximately 70% of them present only once. This CDR3 region has 15 residues. V gave up 3 bases and J gave up 1 base; unmatched junction bases: 4. Germline V gene data show CDR1 as SGHAT and CDR2 as FQNNGV. The material was CD4+ T cells sorted from blood, obtained at week 44, from a patient treated with tofacitinib. The chain has TRBV11-2 and TRBJ2-7, with TRBD2 matching over 9 bases. This receptor was identified in a human donor with alopecia areata. CDR3 residues: CASSFNSGGSYEQYF. CDR3 in DNA: TGTGCCAGCAGCTTTAATAGCGGGGGTTCCTACGAGCAGTACTTC.